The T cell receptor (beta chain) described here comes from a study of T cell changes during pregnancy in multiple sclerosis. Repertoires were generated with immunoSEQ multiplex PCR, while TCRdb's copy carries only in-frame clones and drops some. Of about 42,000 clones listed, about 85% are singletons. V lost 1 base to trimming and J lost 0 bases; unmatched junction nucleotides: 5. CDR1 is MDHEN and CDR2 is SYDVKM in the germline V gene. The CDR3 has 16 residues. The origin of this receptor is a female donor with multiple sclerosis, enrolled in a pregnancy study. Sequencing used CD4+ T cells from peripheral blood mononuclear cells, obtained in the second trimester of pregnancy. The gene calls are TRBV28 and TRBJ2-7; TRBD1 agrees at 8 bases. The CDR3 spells CASSLFGTGSSYEQYF. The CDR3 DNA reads TGTGCCAGCAGTTTATTCGGGACAGGTTCCTCCTACGAGCAGTACTTC.